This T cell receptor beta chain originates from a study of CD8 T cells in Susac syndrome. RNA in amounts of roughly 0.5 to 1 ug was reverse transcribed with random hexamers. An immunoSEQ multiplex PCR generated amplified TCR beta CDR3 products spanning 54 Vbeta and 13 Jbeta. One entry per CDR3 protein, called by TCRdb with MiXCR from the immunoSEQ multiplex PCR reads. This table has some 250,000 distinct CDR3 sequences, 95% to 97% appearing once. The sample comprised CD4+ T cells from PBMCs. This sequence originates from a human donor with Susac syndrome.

CDR3 in DNA: TGCAGCGTTGGGACAGGCAGCTCCTACAATGAGCAGTTCTTC. Protein: CSVGTGSSYNEQFF. The chain is built from TRBV29-1 and TRBJ2-1, with 7 nucleotides matching TRBD1. The CDR3 has 14 residues. Germline V gives CDR1 SQVTM, CDR2 ANQGSEA. Trimming cost V 4 bases and J 0 bases; bases outside gene matches: 3.